This TCR beta chain came from a study of T-cell reconstitution after alpha-beta-depleted transplantation in children. CDR1 LNHDA and CDR2 SQIVND come from the germline V gene (reference sequence). This CDR3 has 13 amino acids. Trimming took 5 bases from V and 6 from J; bases not matched to a gene: 3. Using unique molecular identifiers, the investigators prepared the TCRbeta library. TCRdb fed the PCR reads into MiXCR, producing one record per CDR3 protein. The sample lists roughly 89,000 distinct CDR3 sequences, over 9% occurring once. The sample consisted of PBMCs from the stem cell graft donor, taken from the stem cell graft. This chain connects TRBV19 to TRBJ2-7, with TRBD1 identical over 11 bases. The receptor was derived from a human donor who donated a stem cell graft to a child with inherited bone marrow failure. CDR3 DNA sequence: TGTGCCAGTAGTGCCGGGACAGGGGGCGAGCAGTACTTC. Translation gives CASSAGTGGEQYF.